These 18 T cell receptor beta chains were sequenced from one sample in a study of kidney transplant recipient with SARS-CoV-2 infection. TCRdb fed the reads into MiXCR, producing one record per CDR3 protein. The data hold 200,000 to 300,000 distinct CDR3 sequences, with roughly 26% observed a single time. The sample was a blood sample, taken at baseline and on day 111 from a kidney transplant recipient. The origin of the receptors is a male patient between 25 and 39 years old who had COVID-19 and was a kidney transplant recipient. Some T cells here may be from the graft donor.

This clonotype was recorded many times. The chain links TRBV4-3 to TRBJ2-1; no firm D call. This CDR3 contains 16 residues. Germline V CDR1 and CDR2: LGHNA, YSLEER. With 1 base removed from V and 0 bases from J, the gap between germline ends came to 10 bases. The CDR3 protein is CASSQGQESSYNEQFF. The CDR3 DNA reads TGCGCCAGCAGCCAAGGGCAGGAGAGCTCCTACAATGAGCAGTTCTTC.

For this clonotype: This may arise from a read error, as a much more abundant clone is one base away. The chain is built from TRBV30 and TRBJ1-2, with no clear D. The CDR3 spans 16 residues. Germline lookup yields CDR1 GTSNPN and CDR2 SVGIG (reference sequence). V lost 5 bases, J lost 4 bases, and 23 bases lay in between. CDR3 coding DNA: TGTGCCTGGTTTATCGAGCGTTATAGAAGGACCTATGGCTACACCTTC. Translated, it gives CAWFIERYRRTYGYTF.

This clonotype was observed a single time. Just one base apart from a much larger clone, this may be a read error. The J gene is TRBJ1-5, the V gene TRBV29-1, with D tentatively TRBD1 (5 bases). This CDR3 has 12 amino acids. Per germline, CDR1 SQVTM and CDR2 ANQGSEA. DNA of the CDR3: TGCAGCGTTGGGGACCCAAATCCGCCCCAGCATTTT. Protein: CSVGDPNPPQHF.

With respect to this clonotype: A much larger clone differs by one base, so this may be a read error. The gene calls are TRBV3-1 and TRBJ2-3; 10 nucleotides line up with TRBD2. CDR3 length: 18 amino acids. The germline gives CDR1 LGHDT, CDR2 YNNKEL (reference sequence). The CDR3 region is CASNQWRLAGEGRDTQYF. CDR3 bases: TGTGCCAGCAACCAATGGAGGCTAGCGGGAGAAGGAAGAGATACGCAGTATTTT.

At least ten counts were recorded for this clonotype. The CDR3 loop is CASSYSGMGNQPQHF. The CDR3, as DNA: TGTGCCAGCAGTTACTCAGGGATGGGCAATCAGCCCCAGCATTTT. The V and J genes are TRBV6-2 or TRBV6-3 and TRBJ1-5; D gene unclear. With 0 bases removed from V and 2 bases from J, the gap between germline ends came to 8 bases. There are 15 residues in the CDR3. The germline V gene has CDR1 MNHEY and CDR2 SVGEGT.

This clonotype has a count of ten or more. CDR3 nucleotides: TGTGCCAGCAGCTTAGGAAGCAGGGGGTATGGCTACACCTTC. Its protein product is CASSLGSRGYGYTF. J is TRBJ1-2 and V is TRBV7-6; 7 nucleotides match TRBD1. CDR1 is SGHVS and CDR2 is FNYEAQ in the germline V gene. V shed 1 base, J shed 5 bases, and the junction held 4 bases outside the gene matches. This CDR3 spans 14 amino acids.

In regard to this clonotype: This may arise from a read error, as a much more abundant clone is one base away. The chain combines TRBV18 with TRBJ1-3, with D perhaps TRBD1 (5 bases). This CDR3 is 14 amino acids long. Trimming removed 3 bases from V and 5 bases from J, with 11 bases in between. Looked up from germline, CDR1 is KGHSH and CDR2 is LQKENI. The CDR3: CASSPREMRNTIYF. CDR3 nucleotide sequence: TGTGCCAGCTCACCCAGGGAGATGAGAAACACCATATATTTT. Complete variable domain (other parts from reference TRBV18 and TRBJ1-3): NAGVMQNPRHLVRRRGQEARLRCSPMKGHSHVYWYRQLPEEGLKFMVYLQKENIIDESGMPKERFSAEFPKEGPSILRIQQVVRGDSAAYFCASSPREMRNTIYFGEGSWLTVV.

About this clonotype itself: The CDR3 does not close with the conserved phenylalanine or tryptophan, likely indicating a read error. The chain couples TRBV20-1 to TRBJ1-1; unclear D gene. Germline V CDR1 and CDR2: DFQATT, SNEGSKA (reference sequence). There are 13 residues in the CDR3. With 8 bases removed from V and 11 bases from J, the gap between germline ends came to 24 bases. CDR3 sequence: CSPPVDPAVEAFL. CDR3 sequence (DNA): TGCAGTCCTCCCGTGGACCCGGCCGTTGAGGCTTTCCTT.

A note on this clonotype: A much larger clonotype is one base distant, so this may be a read error. This rearrangement joins TRBV7-6 to TRBJ1-2, with D uncertain. The CDR3 sequence is 17 residues long. Germline CDR1 is SGHVS and CDR2 is FNYEAQ. The CDR3 bases are TGTGCCAGCAGCTATCGGTATGAATCTCGAAAGACCTATGGCTGCACCTTC. It translates to CASSYRYESRKTYGCTF.

This clonotype has at least ten counts. V usage is TRBV4-3 and J usage is TRBJ1-2; a possible D gene is TRBD1 (5 bases). The CDR3 is 15 amino acids. The germline V and J ends were trimmed by 0 bases and 0 bases, with 8 bases remaining between them. Germline loops: CDR1 LGHNA, CDR2 YSLEER. CDR3 bases: TGCGCCAGCAGCCAAGACAGGGTAACTAACTATGGCTACACCTTC. It is translated as CASSQDRVTNYGYTF.

There are many counts of this clonotype. The genes are TRBV10-3 and TRBJ2-1, with 8 nucleotides matching TRBD2. This CDR3 is built from 17 residues. The V gene's germline CDR1 is ENHRY and CDR2 SYGVKD. The ends lost 0 bases at V and 6 bases at J; junction bases unmatched: 10. CDR3 DNA sequence: TGTGCCATCAGTGAGTCGAATGTTTTAGGGACTAGCAATGAGCAGTTCTTC. This translates into CAISESNVLGTSNEQFF.

As concerns this clonotype: Just one base apart from a much larger clone, this may be a read error. The chain couples TRBV20-1 to TRBJ1-2; 7 positions match TRBD1. The CDR3 runs 14 residues. Germline V gene lookup returns CDR1 DFQATT and CDR2 SNEGSKA (reference sequence). The V segment lost 4 bases and the J segment 6 bases; nucleotides outside the gene matches: 11. CDR3 in amino acids: CSAIAGTAFHGYTF. The CDR3 coding sequence is TGCAGTGCTATCGCCGGGACAGCCTTCCATGGCTACACCTTC.

This clonotype appeared many times. The chain joins TRBV21-1 to TRBJ2-7; TRBD2, the table's D call, was not compared with the DNA. TRBV21-1 is an annotated pseudogene. This CDR3 comprises 11 residues. In DNA, the CDR3 is TGTGCCAGCAACGGGAGGGGCGAGCAGTACTTC. Protein: CASNGRGEQYF.

As regards this clonotype: This sequence may be a read error, since a much larger clone differs from it by one base. This rearrangement joins TRBV18 to TRBJ2-5, with D perhaps matching TRBD1 or TRBD2 (5 bases each). The J call may be incorrect, as the DNA end agrees better with TRBJ2-7. The CDR3 sequence is 15 residues long. Germline V CDR1 and CDR2: KGHSH, LQKENI. CDR3 region: CASPPPEGLSYEQYF. The CDR3 region has the DNA TGTGCCAGCCCACCCCCCGAGGGGTTAAGCTACGAGCAGTACTTC.

About this clonotype itself: A much larger clone lies one base from this, so it may be a read error. CDR3 bases: TGTGCCAGTGGCGACTCGGACAGGCTCTATGGCTACACCTTC. Residues: CASGDSDRLYGYTF. The chain uses TRBV19 and TRBJ1-2; 7 nucleotides match TRBD1. Germline loops: CDR1 LNHDA, CDR2 SQIVND (reference sequence). Trimming took 8 bases from V and 4 from J; bases not matched to a gene: 10. The CDR3 is made up of 14 amino acids.

This clonotype was seen ten or more times. The rearrangement links TRBV4-1 to TRBJ1-2; D uncertain. V dropped 1 base and J dropped 8 bases, with 17 bases sitting between them. CDR1 MGHRA and CDR2 YSYEKL come from the germline V gene. The CDR3 covers 15 residues. CDR3 region: CASSQGPMSLSGYTF. In DNA, the CDR3 is TGCGCCAGCAGCCAAGGCCCCATGTCCCTTTCGGGCTACACCTTC.

This clonotype has at least ten counts. The chain couples TRBV2 to TRBJ2-7, with unresolved D. Trimming removed 8 bases at V and 5 bases at J, with 16 bases between. Germline-derived CDR1 and CDR2 are SNHLY and FYNNEI. The CDR3 sequence is 13 residues long. The CDR3 bases are TGTGCCAGCCTGTTGATCCGAAGGAACGAGCAGTACTTC. Its protein product is CASLLIRRNEQYF.

This clonotype was recorded once. A much larger clone lies one base from this, so it may be a read error. V gene TRBV12-3 or TRBV12-4 combines with J gene TRBJ2-5; D remains unclear. The CDR3 totals 16 residues. As DNA, the CDR3 is TGTGCCAGCAGTTTAGCGATATACCGTCAAAACTACGAGCAGCACTTC. Translating gives CASSLAIYRQNYEQHF.